This TCR beta chain stems from a study of blood T cell repertoires in COVID-19. In the authors' methods: Reference gene primer amplification gave estimated nucleated cell counts. Sequenced by immunoSEQ multiplex PCR; TCRdb stores in-frame clones only, minus some. V and J calls and clone size follow that table, whereas D and trimming were derived from the DNA. Of approximately 240,000 clones listed, about four fifths are singletons. The V gene's germline CDR1 is KGHSH and CDR2 LQKENI. Trimming shortened V by 0 bases and J by 8 bases, and 7 bases separated the two germline ends. The CDR3 length is 12 residues. Ages ranged from about 18 to 100 years, with residence in some 25 US areas.

The chain couples TRBV18 to TRBJ1-1; no clear D. Sequencing was carried out using PBMCs or T cells enriched from blood (not recorded which). This clonotype was obtained from a woman between 35 and 50 years old with acute COVID-19. The CDR3 reads CASSPPTLEAFF. CDR3 in DNA: TGTGCCAGCTCACCACCGACTCTAGAAGCTTTCTTT.